This TCR beta chain was found in a study of blood T cell repertoires in COVID-19. Across the study: Samples taken during acute and convalescent COVID-19 were collected in the United States, Italy and Spain.

J lost 5 bases, V lost 6 bases, and 12 bases had no gene match. The CDR3 contains 15 residues. Germline lookup yields CDR1 ENHRY and CDR2 SYGVKD. How the authors handled the data: Estimated nucleated cell counts came from reference gene primer amplification. Some clones are missing from TCRdb's copy, which holds only in-frame ones; the method was immunoSEQ multiplex PCR. V, J and clone size derive from that table, while D and trimming were established from the DNA sequence. The sample holds about 220,000 clones, roughly 85% seen once. The specimen sequenced was peripheral blood. The sequence derives from a woman in her seventies with COVID-19, enrolled during active disease. The V call is TRBV10-3, the J call TRBJ2-5; 7 bases fit TRBD1. The CDR3 spells CAISLTRQGWETQYF. In DNA form, the CDR3 reads TGTGCCATCAGCCTTACTCGACAGGGCTGGGAGACCCAGTACTTC.